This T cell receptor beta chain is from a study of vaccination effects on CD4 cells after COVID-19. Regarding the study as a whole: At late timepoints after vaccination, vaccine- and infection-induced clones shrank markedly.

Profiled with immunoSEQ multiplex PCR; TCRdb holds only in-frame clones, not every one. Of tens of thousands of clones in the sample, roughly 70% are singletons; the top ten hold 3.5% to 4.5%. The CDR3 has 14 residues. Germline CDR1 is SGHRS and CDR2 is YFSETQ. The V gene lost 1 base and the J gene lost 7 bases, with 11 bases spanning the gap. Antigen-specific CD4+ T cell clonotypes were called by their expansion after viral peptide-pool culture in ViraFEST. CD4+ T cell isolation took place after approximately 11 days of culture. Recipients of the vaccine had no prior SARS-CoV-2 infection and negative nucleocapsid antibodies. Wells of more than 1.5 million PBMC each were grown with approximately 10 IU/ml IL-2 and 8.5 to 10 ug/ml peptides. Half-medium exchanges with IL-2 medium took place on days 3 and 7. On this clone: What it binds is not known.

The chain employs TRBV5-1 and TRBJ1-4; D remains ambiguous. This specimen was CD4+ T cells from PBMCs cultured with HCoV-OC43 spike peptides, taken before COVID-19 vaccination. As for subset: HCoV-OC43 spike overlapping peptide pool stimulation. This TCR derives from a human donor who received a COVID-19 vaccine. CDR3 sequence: CASSLQARGEKLFF. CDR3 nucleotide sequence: TGCGCCAGCAGCTTGCAGGCGCGGGGTGAAAAACTGTTTTTT.